Sequencing of this TCR beta chain was carried out in a study of T cells after yellow fever vaccination. The CDR3 runs to 15 residues. V dropped 1 base and J dropped 4 bases, with 8 bases sitting between them. CDR1 SEHNR and CDR2 FQNEAQ come from the germline V gene (reference sequence). MiXCR was run by TCRdb on the 5' RACE reads, yielding one entry per CDR3 protein. The sample has about 330,000 distinct CDR3 sequences, 4.1% seen once. This clonotype was observed a few times. The sequenced sample was PBMCs, obtained 5 days after the yellow fever booster vaccination. The chain carries TRBV7-9 and TRBJ1-6; D is unclear. This TCR was recovered from a young man who received the YFV17D yellow fever vaccine. The CDR3 region is CASSLGGIYNSPLHF. DNA of the CDR3: TGTGCCAGCAGCTTAGGAGGGATTTATAATTCACCCCTCCACTTT.